This T cell receptor beta chain was sequenced in a study of CD8 T cells in Susac syndrome. An amount of RNA that ranged from roughly 0.5 to 1 ug was reverse transcribed with random hexamers. The method of amplification for TCR beta CDR3 was immunoSEQ multiplex PCR, covering 54 Vbeta and 13 Jbeta. TCRdb fed the immunoSEQ multiplex PCR reads into MiXCR, producing one record per CDR3 protein. The data hold 100,000 or so distinct CDR3 sequences, with 95% observed a single time. Trimming shortened V by 5 bases and J by 7 bases, and 15 bases separated the two germline ends. CDR3 length: 14 amino acids. Germline loops: CDR1 SNHLY, CDR2 FYNNEI.

The chain couples TRBV2 to TRBJ2-1; the D gene could be TRBD1 or TRBD2 (5 bases each). The sample taken for sequencing was CD8+ T cells from PBMCs. This receptor was identified in a human donor with Susac syndrome. CDR3 loop: CASSTGLPGNEQFF. The CDR3 DNA reads TGTGCCAGCAGTACGGGGCTTCCGGGGAATGAGCAGTTCTTC.